The sequence of this TCR beta chain was determined in a study of shared clonotypes between healthy human individuals. Study background: CD4 naive and CD4 memory each took three plates per donor, while CD8 naive took two and CD8 memory one.

As handled by the study authors: Without quality scores, immunoSEQ junctional reads could not be filtered like full-length reads. The protocol was immunoSEQ multiplex PCR, while the TCRdb copy is restricted to in-frame clones and leaves out a portion. That table supplies the V and J calls and clone size; D and trimming were determined from the DNA. Here the sample spans around 2.1 million clones, nearly 97% being singletons. The CDR3 totals 11 residues. Looked up from germline, CDR1 is SEHNR and CDR2 is FQNEAQ (reference sequence). V was cut by 10 bases and J by 2 bases, with 8 bases left in between. This clone appeared once.

Sequencing was performed on naive CD4+ T cells sorted from blood. Subset reported: CD45RA+ positively selected. The TCR comes from a man between 18 and 35 years old in good health. V usage is TRBV7-9 and J usage is TRBJ1-1; D uncertain. The CDR3 DNA reads TGTGCCACGGCAGAAAACACTGAAGCTTTCTTT. It specifies CATAENTEAFF. Looking up the rest from reference TRBV7-9 and TRBJ1-1 gives the full variable domain: DTGVSQNPRHKITKRGQNVTFRCDPISEHNRLYWYRQTLGQGPEFLTYFQNEAQLEKSRLLSDRFSAERPKGSFSTLEIQRTEQGDSAMYLCATAENTEAFFGQGTRLTVV.